This is a list of T cell receptor beta chains from one sample in a study of cytomegalovirus exposure and HLA in healthy donors. Here immunoSEQ multiplex PCR was the method, and the copy in TCRdb shows in-frame clones only, minus some. The table lists around 130,000 clones, more than 60% of them singletons. Sequenced: PBMCs. These receptors all come from a woman in her forties in good health and CMV-seropositive. Both conserved end residues are part of each CDR3. The order of the fields is clone size, V gene, D gene, J gene, CDR3 DNA, CDR3 protein. D genes are given only for firm matches. Clone size is stated in some rows and not others, as once, few, many or a class when expanded.

>once|TRBV18|TRBD1|TRBJ1-1
TGTGCCAGCTCACCGACAGGGTCGAACACTGAAGCTTTCTTT
CASSPTGSNTEAFF
>-|TRBV4-2|-|TRBJ2-7
TGTGCCAGCAGCTTGACAGCTGCCAACTCCTACGAGCAGTACTTC
CASSLTAANSYEQYF
>-|TRBV6-5|TRBD2|TRBJ2-7
TGTGCCAGCAGAACTAGCGGGGCCTCCTACGAGCAGTACTTC
CASRTSGASYEQYF
>-|TRBV19|TRBD1|TRBJ2-1
TGTGCCAGTAGTATAGCTAAGGACAGGGTAAAGTTCTTC
CASSIAKDRVKFF
>-|TRBV5-5|-|TRBJ1-2
TGTGCCTGGGGGCTCCCTAGTGGCTACACCTTC
CAWGLPSGYTF
>-|TRBV11-3|TRBD1|TRBJ2-5
TGTGCCAGCAGCTCGAACAGGGGGCGCAAGGGGGAGACCCAGTACTTC
CASSSNRGRKGETQYF
>-|TRBV25-1|-|TRBJ2-1
TGTGCCAGCAGTAATCGGGTAACGAACAATGAGCAGTTCTTC
CASSNRVTNNEQFF
>-|TRBV14|-|TRBJ1-4
TGTGCCAGCGGGGCAGGGATGGGGCCTAATGAAAAACTGTTTTTT
CASGAGMGPNEKLFF
>-|TRBV19|-|TRBJ1-2
TGTGCCAGTCTACCGGGGGGCCTAAACCCGGGGGGCTACACCTTC
CASLPGGLNPGGYTF
>-|TRBV7-2|-|TRBJ2-7
TGTGCCAGCAGCCCTTCCTACGAGCAGTACTTC
CASSPSYEQYF
>-|TRBV2|TRBD1|TRBJ1-4
TGTGCCAGCAAATCAGGACAGGGTAATGAAAAACTGTTTTTT
CASKSGQGNEKLFF
>-|TRBV6-5|-|TRBJ1-4
TGTGCCAGCAGCTCAGGGCCCCCTAATGAAAAACTGTTTTTT
CASSSGPPNEKLFF
>-|TRBV6-1|TRBD1|TRBJ2-2
TGTGCCAGCAAACTACGACAGGGGACCACCGGGGAGCTGTTTTTT
CASKLRQGTTGELFF
>-|TRBV9|-|TRBJ1-1
TGTGCCAGCAGCGTGATGGCAGGGATGAACACTGAAGCTTTCTTT
CASSVMAGMNTEAFF
>-|TRBV30|-|TRBJ2-3
TGTGCCTGGAGCCAGGCAGATACGCAGTATTTT
CAWSQADTQYF
>few|TRBV6-1|TRBD1|TRBJ1-6
TGTGCCAGCAGTCAAGGACAGGCCCTGGCGGGCTATAATTCACCCCTCCACTTT
CASSQGQALAGYNSPLHF